In this sample, the clone carrying this T cell receptor (beta chain) turned up once. This entry belongs to a study of blood T cell repertoires in COVID-19. Whole-study context: Samples came from the United States, Italy and Spain, spanning acute and convalescent COVID-19.

TCRdb's table, derived via immunoSEQ multiplex PCR, lists solely in-frame clones and lacks some. The sample includes 150,000 to 200,000 clones, 65% to 90% of them seen just once. This receptor was identified in a man aged 35-49 years who had recovered from COVID-19. What was sequenced was PBMCs or T cells enriched from blood (not recorded which).

CDR3 sequence: CSVARDYGYTF. The CDR3 DNA reads TGCAGCGTTGCGAGAGACTATGGCTACACCTTC. The chain links TRBV29-1 to TRBJ1-2; D unclear. V was shortened by 4 bases and J by 3 bases, with 6 bases between the two germline ends. CDR1 and CDR2 (germline): SQVTM, ANQGSEA. The CDR3 has 11 amino acids.